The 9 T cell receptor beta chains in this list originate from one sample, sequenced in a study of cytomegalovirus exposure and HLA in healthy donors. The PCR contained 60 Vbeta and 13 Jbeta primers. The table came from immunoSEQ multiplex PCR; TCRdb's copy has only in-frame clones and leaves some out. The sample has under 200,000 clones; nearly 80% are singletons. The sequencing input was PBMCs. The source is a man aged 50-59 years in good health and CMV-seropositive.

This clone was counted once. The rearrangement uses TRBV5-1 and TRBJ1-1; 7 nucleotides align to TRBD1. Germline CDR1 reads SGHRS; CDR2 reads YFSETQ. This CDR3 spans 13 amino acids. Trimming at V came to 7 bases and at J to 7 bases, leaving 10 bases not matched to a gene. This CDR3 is CASGTDREVEAFF. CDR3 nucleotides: TGCGCCAGCGGTACCGACAGGGAGGTTGAAGCTTTCTTT.

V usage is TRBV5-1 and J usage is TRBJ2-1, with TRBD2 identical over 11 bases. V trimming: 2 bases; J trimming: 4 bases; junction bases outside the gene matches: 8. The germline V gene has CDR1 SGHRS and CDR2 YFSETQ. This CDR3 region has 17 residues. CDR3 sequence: CASSFAPSGGLYNEQFF. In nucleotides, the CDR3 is TGCGCCAGCAGCTTTGCCCCTAGCGGGGGGTTGTACAATGAGCAGTTCTTC.

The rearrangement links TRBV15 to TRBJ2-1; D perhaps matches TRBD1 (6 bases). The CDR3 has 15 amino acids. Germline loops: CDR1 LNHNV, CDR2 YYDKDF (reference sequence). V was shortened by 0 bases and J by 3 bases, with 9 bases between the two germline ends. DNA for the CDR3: TGTGCCACCAGCAGAGATGGGGGCAACTACAATGAGCAGTTCTTC. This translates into CATSRDGGNYNEQFF.

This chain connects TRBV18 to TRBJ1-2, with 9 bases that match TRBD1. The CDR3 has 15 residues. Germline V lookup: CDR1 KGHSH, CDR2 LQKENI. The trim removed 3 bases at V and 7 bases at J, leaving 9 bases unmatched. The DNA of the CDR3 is TGTGCCAGCTCACCCACTACAGGGGGCGCGGGTGGCTACACCTTC. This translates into CASSPTTGGAGGYTF. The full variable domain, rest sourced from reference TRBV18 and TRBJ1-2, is NAGVMQNPRHLVRRRGQEARLRCSPMKGHSHVYWYRQLPEEGLKFMVYLQKENIIDESGMPKERFSAEFPKEGPSILRIQQVVRGDSAAYFCASSPTTGGAGGYTFGSGTRLTVV.

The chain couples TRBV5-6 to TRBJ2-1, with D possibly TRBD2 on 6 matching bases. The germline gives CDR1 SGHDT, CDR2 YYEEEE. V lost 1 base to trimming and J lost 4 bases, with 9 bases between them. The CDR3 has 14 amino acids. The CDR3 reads CASSLRGLYNEQFF. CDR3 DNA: TGTGCCAGCAGCTTGAGGGGACTGTACAATGAGCAGTTCTTC.

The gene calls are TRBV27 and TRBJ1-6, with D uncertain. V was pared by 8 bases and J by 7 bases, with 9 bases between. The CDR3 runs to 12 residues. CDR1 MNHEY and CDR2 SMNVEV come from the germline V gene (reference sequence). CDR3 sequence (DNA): TGTGCCAGCGGGCGGGCGAATTCACCCCTCCACTTT. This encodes CASGRANSPLHF.

CDR3 loop: CATGARGASNEQFF. For the CDR3, the DNA is TGTGCCACCGGGGCGCGGGGGGCATCCAATGAGCAGTTCTTC. This rearrangement joins TRBV27 to TRBJ2-1, with 8 bases fitting TRBD2. The CDR3 sequence is 14 residues long. The germline gives CDR1 MNHEY, CDR2 SMNVEV (reference sequence). The J segment lost 6 bases and the V segment lost 10 bases, leaving 11 bases of the junction unmatched.

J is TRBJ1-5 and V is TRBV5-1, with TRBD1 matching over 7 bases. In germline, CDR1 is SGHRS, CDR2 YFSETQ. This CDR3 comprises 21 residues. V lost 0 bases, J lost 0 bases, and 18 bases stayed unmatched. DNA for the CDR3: TGCGCCAGCAGCTTGGTTGGCCCCCCGGGACAGATATCGAATAGCAATCAGCCCCAGCATTTT. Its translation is CASSLVGPPGQISNSNQPQHF.

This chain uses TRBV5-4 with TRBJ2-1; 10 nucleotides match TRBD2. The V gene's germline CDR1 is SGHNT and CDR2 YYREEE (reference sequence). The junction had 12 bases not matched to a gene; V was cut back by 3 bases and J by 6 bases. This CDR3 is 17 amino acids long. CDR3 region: CASSSTRAGGPGNEQFF. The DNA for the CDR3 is TGTGCCAGCAGCTCAACAAGAGCGGGGGGGCCTGGCAATGAGCAGTTCTTC. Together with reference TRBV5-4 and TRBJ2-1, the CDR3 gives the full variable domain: ETGVTQSPTHLIKTRGQQVTLRCSSQSGHNTVSWYQQALGQGPQFIFQYYREEENGRGNFPPRFSGLQFPNYSSELNVNALELDDSALYLCASSSTRAGGPGNEQFFGPGTRLTVL.